One sample yielded the 18 T cell receptor beta chains listed below, sequenced in a study of blood T cell repertoires in COVID-19. TCRdb keeps only in-frame clones here, not all; method: immunoSEQ multiplex PCR. Among roughly 160,000 clones listed, 85% were seen once. The specimen sequenced was peripheral blood. Source of these receptors: an elderly woman with COVID-19, enrolled during active disease.

This clone has a count of ten or more. V and J are TRBV3-1 (or the pseudogene TRBV3-2) and TRBJ2-2; 7 positions agree with TRBD2. The junction had 9 bases not matched to a gene; V was cut back by 4 bases and J by 7 bases. CDR3 length equals 15 residues. The germline CDR1 and CDR2 sequences are LGHDT and YNNKEL (reference sequence). CDR3 loop: CASSPRTSGGGELFF. The CDR3 nucleotides read TGTGCCAGCAGCCCACGGACTAGTGGGGGCGGGGAGCTGTTTTTT.

The chain has TRBV5-1 and TRBJ2-2; D is perhaps TRBD1 (5 bases). CDR1 SGHRS and CDR2 YFSETQ come from the germline V gene. Trimming pared 2 bases from V and 0 bases from J, leaving 8 bases between. CDR3 length: 15 residues. DNA for the CDR3: TGCGCCAGCAGCTTAGACAGACCGAACACCGGGGAGCTGTTTTTT. This gives the protein CASSLDRPNTGELFF.

The chain employs TRBV19 and TRBJ1-2; no definite D call. Germline V gene lookup returns CDR1 LNHDA and CDR2 SQIVND (reference sequence). This CDR3 comprises 11 residues. Trimming cost V 4 bases and J 5 bases, with 5 bases left between them. The chain's CDR3 is CASSTLYGYTF. In DNA form, the CDR3 reads TGTGCCAGTAGTACCCTTTATGGCTACACCTTC. Together with reference TRBV19 and TRBJ1-2, the CDR3 gives the full variable domain: DGGITQSPKYLFRKEGQNVTLSCEQNLNHDAMYWYRQDPGQGLRLIYYSQIVNDFQKGDIAEGYSVSREKKESFPLTVTSAQKNPTAFYLCASSTLYGYTFGSGTRLTVV.

This rearrangement joins TRBV3-1 (or the pseudogene TRBV3-2) to TRBJ1-4; TRBD1 matches at 7 bases. J lost 8 bases, V lost 6 bases, and 3 bases had no gene match. The V gene's germline CDR1 is LGHDT and CDR2 YNNKEL (reference sequence). The CDR3 covers 12 residues. The CDR3 DNA follows: TGTGCCAGCAGTTCCAGGGGGGAAAAACTGTTTTTT. Protein product: CASSSRGEKLFF.

This rearrangement joins TRBV27 to TRBJ2-1, with TRBD2 matching over 9 bases. The CDR3 has 14 residues. The V segment lost 7 bases and the J segment 7 bases; nucleotides outside the gene matches: 8. Germline loops: CDR1 MNHEY, CDR2 SMNVEV (reference sequence). CDR3 nucleotides: TGTGCCAGCAATGGCGGGAGGGGAGGTAATGAGCAGTTCTTC. Translated, it gives CASNGGRGGNEQFF.

The chain couples TRBV15 to TRBJ1-1; D may be TRBD1 (6 bases). Germline V gene sequence: CDR1 LNHNV, CDR2 YYDKDF (reference sequence). The CDR3 runs to 13 residues. V gave up 4 bases and J gave up 5 bases, with 11 bases separating them. CDR3 sequence: CATSKDSMTEAFF. In nucleotides, the CDR3 is TGTGCCACCAGCAAGGACAGCATGACTGAAGCTTTCTTT.

This chain joins TRBV28 and TRBJ2-6; perhaps TRBD1 as D (6 bases). V was trimmed by 6 bases and J by 2 bases, leaving 8 bases between them. The germline V gene has CDR1 MDHEN and CDR2 SYDVKM. The CDR3 covers 14 residues. CDR3 in amino acids: CASSHRAGANVLTF. CDR3 nucleotides: TGTGCCAGCAGCCACAGGGCTGGGGCCAACGTCCTGACTTTC.

This clone has only one observation. This rearrangement joins TRBV3-1 (or the pseudogene TRBV3-2) to TRBJ1-6; D is uncertain. Trimming took off 0 bases at V and 6 bases at J, with 12 bases between the two ends. CDR3 length equals 16 residues. Germline V gene sequence: CDR1 LGHDT, CDR2 YNNKEL (reference sequence). The CDR3 spells CASSQDAHRGNSPLHF. The CDR3 DNA is TGTGCCAGCAGCCAAGATGCGCACCGGGGTAATTCACCCCTCCACTTT.

This clone was detected only once. The chain couples TRBV7-8 to TRBJ1-6, with D possibly matching TRBD1 (5 bases). Between the trimmed V and J ends, which lost 1 base and 10 bases, there was a span of 17 bases. This CDR3 is built from 16 residues. Germline loops: CDR1 SGHVS, CDR2 FQNEAQ. The CDR3 DNA is TGTGCCAGCAGCTTAGACGAGCGGGGCGGAGGGTCACCCCTCCACTTT. Translated, it gives CASSLDERGGGSPLHF. Drawing the rest from reference TRBV7-8 and TRBJ1-6, the complete variable domain is GAGVSQSPRYKVAKRGQDVALRCDPISGHVSLFWYQQALGQGPEFLTYFQNEAQLDKSGLPSDRFFAERPEGSVSTLKIQRTQQEDSAVYLCASSLDERGGGSPLHFGNGTRLTVT.

This clone showed up just once. The rearrangement joins TRBV5-6 to TRBJ1-2; 8 bases are shared with TRBD1. This CDR3 region has 16 residues. The V and J ends lost 1 base and 0 bases, in that order; junction bases with no gene match: 5. From germline, CDR1 is SGHDT and CDR2 YYEEEE. CDR3 nucleotides: TGTGCCAGCAGCTTGTCGCTCAGGGGGCCTAACTATGGCTACACCTTC. This gives the protein CASSLSLRGPNYGYTF.

V and J are TRBV3-1 (or the pseudogene TRBV3-2) and TRBJ2-5; TRBD2 matches at 11 bases. Looked up from germline, CDR1 is LGHDT and CDR2 is YNNKEL (reference sequence). The CDR3 totals 15 residues. V lost 1 base, J lost 6 bases, and 4 bases stayed unmatched. The DNA of the CDR3 is TGTGCCAGCAGCCAAGTAGCGGGGGGGCCGAAGACCCAGTACTTC. Amino acid sequence: CASSQVAGGPKTQYF.

The V gene is TRBV7-9, the J gene TRBJ2-7; D call uncertain. The CDR3 length is 13 residues. Per the germline V gene, CDR1 is SEHNR and CDR2 is FQNEAQ (reference sequence). Trimming removed 5 bases at V and 2 bases at J, with 10 bases between. The CDR3 is CASSVQVPYEQYF. The CDR3 DNA sequence: TGTGCCAGCAGCGTTCAGGTACCCTACGAGCAGTACTTC.

In DNA form, the CDR3 reads TGTGCCAGCAGTGAAGGGACAGCCCCCGGCTATGGCTACACCTTC. Amino acids: CASSEGTAPGYGYTF. The chain combines TRBV2 with TRBJ1-2, with TRBD1 as a possible D gene (6 bases). The CDR3 extends over 15 amino acids. Trimming removed 1 base at V and 4 bases at J, with 13 bases between. Looked up from germline, CDR1 is SNHLY and CDR2 is FYNNEI.

The chain has TRBV3-1 (or the pseudogene TRBV3-2) and TRBJ1-5; no clear D. The CDR3 totals 12 residues. Germline values: CDR1 LGHDT, CDR2 YNNKEL (reference sequence). V was pared by 5 bases and J by 9 bases, with 11 bases between. CDR3 residues: CASSSTEGPQHF. DNA of the CDR3: TGTGCCAGCAGCTCTACAGAGGGGCCCCAGCATTTT.

V is TRBV10-3 and J is TRBJ1-2; D is possibly TRBD1 (6 bases). CDR3 size: 15 residues. The V and J ends lost 2 bases and 4 bases respectively, with 14 bases between them. The germline V gene encodes CDR1 ENHRY and CDR2 SYGVKD. CDR3 amino acids: CAISEQGLFLYGYTF. The CDR3 bases are TGTGCCATCAGTGAGCAGGGGCTCTTTCTCTATGGCTACACCTTC.

V is TRBV19 and J is TRBJ1-1; 8 bases line up with TRBD1. Trimming at V came to 5 bases and at J to 4 bases, leaving 3 bases not matched to a gene. Germline V gene data show CDR1 as LNHDA and CDR2 as SQIVND (reference sequence). The CDR3 has 13 amino acids. CDR3 nucleotides: TGTGCCAGTAGTCAAGACAGGGGCACTGAAGCTTTCTTT. This gives the protein CASSQDRGTEAFF.

This CDR3 is CASSLIDPGQGKGYTF. Written as DNA, the CDR3 is TGTGCCAGCAGCCTCATCGACCCGGGACAGGGTAAGGGCTACACCTTC. The chain combines TRBV7-9 with TRBJ1-2, with 9 bases identical to TRBD1. This CDR3 is 16 amino acids long. V lost 5 bases to trimming and J lost 8 bases; unmatched junction nucleotides: 15. Germline lookup yields CDR1 SEHNR and CDR2 FQNEAQ (reference sequence). Full variable domain (outside the CDR3, taken from reference TRBV7-9 and TRBJ1-2): DTGVSQNPRHKITKRGQNVTFRCDPISEHNRLYWYRQTLGQGPEFLTYFQNEAQLEKSRLLSDRFSAERPKGSFSTLEIQRTEQGDSAMYLCASSLIDPGQGKGYTFGSGTRLTVV.

The chain joins TRBV5-4 to TRBJ2-4; TRBD2 matches 8 bases. CDR1 and CDR2 from the germline V gene are SGHNT and YYREEE (reference sequence). The CDR3 has 15 residues. J lost 7 bases, V lost 3 bases, and 9 bases had no gene match. The CDR3 spells CASSSTTSGRNIQYF. The CDR3 DNA reads TGTGCCAGCAGCTCAACAACTAGCGGTAGGAACATTCAGTACTTC.